This T cell receptor beta chain is drawn from a study of shared clonotypes between healthy human individuals. As for the study in general: Each donor contributed plates that comprised three CD4 naive, three CD4 memory, two CD8 naive and one CD8 memory. Study conclusions and caveats: Represented genetic and exposure-history diversity was restricted by having few donors. It was observed that roughly 4.8% of naive CD4 clonotypes were shared across a handful of donors.

A note on this clone: Its antigen is currently unknown.

There are 13 residues in the CDR3. Germline loops: CDR1 ENHRY, CDR2 SYGVKD. Trimming left V 6 bases short and J 1 base short, with 9 bases between. The assay was run at deep level. Measured with immunoSEQ multiplex PCR; TCRdb has only the in-frame clones, and not every one. The repertoire holds about a million clones, with over 60% as singletons. The V and J genes are TRBV10-3 and TRBJ2-5, with D possibly TRBD1 on 6 matching bases. The source is a young man in good health. Specimen: memory CD4+ T cells sorted from blood. Subset noted: CD45RA-negative fraction. CDR3 coding DNA: TGTGCCATCAGCGGGACACCCCAAGAGACCCAGTACTTC. Translated, it gives CAISGTPQETQYF.